The 9 T cell receptor beta chains in this list originate from one sample, sequenced in a study of blood T cell repertoires in COVID-19. Sequencing was performed with immunoSEQ multiplex PCR; in TCRdb, only in-frame clones are kept and a portion is missing. The table includes about 200,000 clones, 70% to 90% detected once. The sequencing sample was made of peripheral blood. The receptor source for this set is a man in his 60s with COVID-19, enrolled during active disease.

This clone was observed once. The chain links TRBV7-9 to TRBJ2-1; TRBD2 might be the D (5 bases). The CDR3 has 13 amino acids. CDR1 SEHNR and CDR2 FQNEAQ come from the germline V gene (reference sequence). Trimming pared 7 bases from V and 6 bases from J, leaving 13 bases between. CDR3 DNA: TGTGCCAGCACCCGGGAAGGACCCAATGAGCAGTTCTTC. Its protein product is CASTREGPNEQFF.

The table lists this clone with a few counts. The V gene is TRBV5-1, the J gene TRBJ2-3; D is uncertain. Trimming pared 4 bases from V and 2 bases from J, leaving 20 bases between. The CDR3 totals 17 residues. Germline CDR1 SGHRS, CDR2 YFSETQ. The CDR3 spells CASSPLSETRSTDTQYF. The CDR3 DNA follows: TGCGCCAGCAGCCCCCTTTCCGAAACTCGGTCCACAGATACGCAGTATTTT.

This rearrangement joins TRBV10-3 to TRBJ2-7; TRBD1 matches 7 bases. CDR3 length: 17 residues. Per the germline V gene, CDR1 is ENHRY and CDR2 is SYGVKD. J gave up 3 bases and V 10 bases, and 21 bases lay outside the gene matches. CDR3 protein: CASSRQGDGGVSYEQYF. In DNA form, the CDR3 reads TGTGCCAGCAGCCGACAGGGAGACGGCGGCGTAAGCTACGAGCAGTACTTC.

The V call is TRBV4-1, the J call TRBJ2-7; 13 bases agree with TRBD2. The CDR3 is 17 residues long. The trim removed 3 bases at V and 6 bases at J, leaving 11 bases unmatched. Germline V gives CDR1 MGHRA, CDR2 YSYEKL. DNA for the CDR3: TGCGCCAGCAGCCAGACACTTGGACTAGCGGGAGTGGTCGAGCAGTACTTC. Translated, it gives CASSQTLGLAGVVEQYF.

V and J are TRBV10-3 and TRBJ1-5; D uncertain. The CDR3 is 13 amino acids. V lost 4 bases and J 3 bases, leaving 7 bases between the germline ends. Looked up from germline, CDR1 is ENHRY and CDR2 is SYGVKD. CDR3 protein: CAISGGDNQPQHF. The CDR3, as DNA: TGTGCCATCAGTGGGGGAGACAATCAGCCCCAGCATTTT.

This sequence joins TRBV7-2 and TRBJ1-6; a weak D match, TRBD1 (5 bases). V was trimmed by 1 base and J by 7 bases, leaving 11 bases between them. Germline lookup yields CDR1 SGHTA and CDR2 FQGNSA. CDR3 size: 15 residues. CDR3 region: CASSLGGEGNSPLHF. Written as DNA, the CDR3 is TGTGCCAGCAGCTTAGGGGGGGAGGGCAATTCACCCCTCCACTTT. The variable domain in full, completed from reference TRBV7-2 and TRBJ1-6, reads GAGVSQSPSNKVTEKGKDVELRCDPISGHTALYWYRQSLGQGLEFLIYFQGNSAPDKSGLPSDRFSAERTGGSVSTLTIQRTQQEDSAVYLCASSLGGEGNSPLHFGNGTRLTVT.

The rearrangement uses TRBV5-6 and TRBJ2-7, with 9 nucleotides matching TRBD1. This CDR3 contains 13 residues. V trimming: 3 bases; J trimming: 5 bases; junction bases outside the gene matches: 3. Germline lookup yields CDR1 SGHDT and CDR2 YYEEEE. The CDR3 nucleotides are TGTGCCAGCAGCTGGGGGACAGGGAACGAGCAGTACTTC. This codes for CASSWGTGNEQYF.

This clone occurred once. The V call is TRBV7-2, the J call TRBJ1-2; a possible D gene is TRBD1 (5 bases). CDR3 length: 15 amino acids. CDR1 and CDR2 (germline): SGHTA, FQGNSA. Trimming removed 1 base at V and 4 bases at J, with 13 bases between. In DNA, the CDR3 is TGTGCCAGCAGCTTAGAATCAGGGATTGCCTATGGCTACACCTTC. It translates to CASSLESGIAYGYTF.

The chain joins TRBV7-9 to TRBJ1-2; D possibly corresponds to TRBD1 (6 bases). This CDR3 has 15 amino acids. Germline CDR1 reads SEHNR; CDR2 reads FQNEAQ (reference sequence). V was clipped by 4 bases and J by 8 bases, with 20 bases between them. Here the CDR3 reads CASSSGGSPQAGYTF. The CDR3 nucleotides read TGTGCCAGCAGCTCGGGGGGCAGTCCCCAGGCGGGCTACACCTTC.